Shown below are 6 T cell receptor beta chains from a single sample sequenced in a study of chemoradiotherapy in HPV16-positive cancers. Some clones are missing from TCRdb's copy, which holds only in-frame ones; the method was immunoSEQ multiplex PCR. The repertoire consists of nearly 35,000 clones, with 80% to 95% occurring once and the leading ten covering under 4%. Sample: blood, taken from a patient who underwent chemoradiotherapy. These receptors were obtained from a human donor with HPV-associated anogenital cancer.

V usage is TRBV6-6 and J usage is TRBJ2-7, with no clear D. The germline V gene encodes CDR1 MNHNY and CDR2 SVGAGI (reference sequence). The CDR3 is 11 amino acids. V was clipped by 6 bases and J by 2 bases, with 5 bases between them. CDR3 coding DNA: TGTGCCAGCAGCAGTACCTACGAGCAGTACTTC. Translation: CASSSTYEQYF.

This chain links TRBV9 with TRBJ2-5; D is unresolved. Germline V gives CDR1 SGDLS, CDR2 YYNGEE. The V end lost 0 bases, the J end lost 4 bases, and 10 bases lay between the germline ends. CDR3 size: 14 residues. CDR3 loop: CASSVGHRGETQYF. The CDR3 nucleotides read TGTGCCAGCAGCGTAGGTCACAGAGGAGAGACCCAGTACTTC. Using reference TRBV9 and TRBJ2-5 for the parts outside the CDR3, the full variable domain is DSGVTQTPKHLITATGQRVTLRCSPRSGDLSVYWYQQSLDQGLQFLIQYYNGEERAKGNILERFSAQQFPDLHSELNLSSLELGDSALYFCASSVGHRGETQYFGPGTRLLVL.

The rearrangement joins TRBV23-1 to TRBJ2-7; TRBD1 might be the D (8 bases). TRBV23-1 has ORF status, its function being uncertain. Trimming took off 4 bases at V and 2 bases at J, with 24 bases between the two ends. This CDR3 region has 18 residues. The CDR3 sequence: CASSPPRGGTGQPYEQYF. CDR3 DNA: TGCGCCAGCAGTCCTCCCAGGGGAGGGACAGGACAGCCCTACGAGCAGTACTTC.

The chain employs TRBV7-2 and TRBJ2-7; unclear D gene. The germline V gene has CDR1 SGHTA and CDR2 FQGNSA. The CDR3 has 12 amino acids. V lost 2 bases, J lost 3 bases, and 5 bases lay in between. As DNA, the CDR3 is TGTGCCAGCAGCTTATGGGACTACGAGCAGTACTTC. It encodes CASSLWDYEQYF.

The rearrangement links TRBV11-3 to TRBJ1-2, with D possibly TRBD1 on 5 matching bases. The germline V gene encodes CDR1 SGHNT and CDR2 YENEEA. Trimming left V 4 bases short and J 8 bases short, with 8 bases between. The CDR3 is 11 amino acids. The CDR3 is CASSSGSGYTF. CDR3 in DNA: TGTGCCAGCAGCTCAGGGAGCGGCTACACCTTC.

There are a few counts of this clone. J is TRBJ1-2 and V is TRBV14; 10 bases are shared with TRBD1. This CDR3 is 16 amino acids long. V was pared by 6 bases and J by 5 bases, with 12 bases of the junction left unmatched. Germline V lookup: CDR1 SGHDN, CDR2 FVKESK. Here the CDR3 DNA reads TGTGCCAGCAGTGCTACCGGGACAGGGGTATGGTATGGCTACACCTTC. It yields the protein CASSATGTGVWYGYTF.